The 19 T cell receptor beta chains listed next were all sequenced from one sample in a study of follicular helper T cells after annual influenza vaccination. Here immunoSEQ multiplex PCR was the method, and the copy in TCRdb shows in-frame clones only, minus some. The table includes about 27,000 clones, roughly 80% detected once. Time point specified: 2014-2015 season, pre-vaccination. This sample comprised CXCR5+ CD38- circulating T follicular helper cells from blood, obtained on the day of influenza vaccination. Subset meaning: circulating Tfh, non-naive CD4+CXCR5+PD-1+ (ICOS+CD38+ or ICOS-CD38-). The receptors shown here come from an adult who received the influenza vaccine.

This chain links TRBV4-1 with TRBJ1-5; the match to TRBD1 covers 9 bases. The CDR3 runs 16 residues. Unmatched junction bases numbered 9, after V lost 2 bases and J lost 7 bases. Germline CDR1 is MGHRA and CDR2 is YSYEKL. CDR3 in amino acids: CASSQIGQGSSQPQHF. The CDR3 bases are TGCGCCAGCAGCCAAATCGGACAGGGGAGTTCGCAGCCCCAGCATTTT.

The gene calls are TRBV6-6 and TRBJ2-3, with no clear D. V was clipped by 6 bases and J by 2 bases, with 3 bases between them. The CDR3 runs to 11 residues. Germline CDR1 and CDR2: MNHNY and SVGAGI (reference sequence). Here the CDR3 DNA reads TGTGCCAGCAGATACACAGATACGCAGTATTTT. Protein product: CASRYTDTQYF.

V and J are TRBV6-1 and TRBJ1-1; 7 nucleotides line up with TRBD1. The CDR3 contains 13 residues. Germline CDR1 and CDR2: MNHNS and SASEGT. V lost 0 bases and J lost 11; bases outside the gene matches: 6. CDR3 loop: CASSEARQGDAFF. The CDR3 bases are TGTGCCAGCAGTGAAGCCAGACAGGGTGACGCTTTCTTT.

The rearrangement uses TRBV5-6 and TRBJ1-3; the D is unclear. V was trimmed by 1 base and J by 2 bases, leaving 10 bases between them. Germline lookup yields CDR1 SGHDT and CDR2 YYEEEE. The CDR3 has 15 amino acids. The CDR3 DNA reads as TGTGCCAGCAGCTTGTACTCCAAAACTGGAAACACCATATATTTT. Amino acid sequence: CASSLYSKTGNTIYF.

This clone was counted a few times. The chain joins TRBV28 to TRBJ1-4; D is possibly TRBD1 (5 bases). V was trimmed by 6 bases and J by 6 bases, leaving 14 bases between them. The V gene's germline CDR1 is MDHEN and CDR2 SYDVKM. The CDR3 consists of 14 residues. The CDR3 is CASSPPGGDEKLFF. The CDR3 DNA is TGTGCCAGCAGCCCCCCCGGAGGGGATGAAAAACTGTTTTTT. The full variable domain, in which reference TRBV28 and TRBJ1-4 provide the parts outside the CDR3, is DVKVTQSSRYLVKRTGEKVFLECVQDMDHENMFWYRQDPGLGLRLIYFSYDVKMKEKGDIPEGYSVSREKKERFSLILESASTNQTSMYLCASSPPGGDEKLFFGSGTQLSVL.

In its sample, this clone was seen a few times. The V gene is TRBV28, the J gene TRBJ1-6; D is uncertain. Germline V CDR1 and CDR2: MDHEN, SYDVKM. The V gene lost 2 bases and the J gene lost 14 bases, with 13 bases spanning the gap. The CDR3 is 13 residues long. The CDR3 nucleotides are TGTGCCAGCAGTTTAACTGAAATTCAGGCCCTCCACTTT. Translation: CASSLTEIQALHF. Variable domain in full (rest from reference TRBV28 and TRBJ1-6): DVKVTQSSRYLVKRTGEKVFLECVQDMDHENMFWYRQDPGLGLRLIYFSYDVKMKEKGDIPEGYSVSREKKERFSLILESASTNQTSMYLCASSLTEIQALHFGNGTRLTVT.

The J gene is TRBJ2-5, the V gene TRBV13; tentatively, D is TRBD1 (6 bases). Germline V CDR1 and CDR2: PRHDT, FYEKMQ (reference sequence). V lost 6 bases to trimming and J lost 2 bases, with 25 bases between them. This CDR3 contains 18 residues. The CDR3 region is CASSVSLRDTHGQETQYF. The CDR3 bases are TGTGCCAGCAGTGTTTCATTACGGGACACACATGGGCAAGAGACCCAGTACTTC.

The chain links TRBV7-6 to TRBJ2-2; TRBD1 agrees at 8 bases. Germline assignment: CDR1 SGHVS and CDR2 FNYEAQ. The CDR3 length is 17 residues. Unmatched junction bases numbered 13, after V lost 5 bases and J lost 5 bases. This chain's CDR3 is CASSPYIGQGSTGELFF. CDR3 bases: TGTGCCAGCAGCCCCTACATCGGACAGGGTAGTACCGGGGAGCTGTTTTTT.

V and J are TRBV5-4 and TRBJ1-2; 9 bases fit TRBD1. The V segment lost 3 bases and the J segment 6 bases; nucleotides outside the gene matches: 9. This CDR3 contains 15 residues. Germline values: CDR1 SGHNT, CDR2 YYREEE (reference sequence). CDR3: CASSSTGTGLDGYTF. In DNA, the CDR3 is TGTGCCAGCAGCTCAACCGGGACAGGGTTAGATGGCTACACCTTC.

The chain joins TRBV5-6 to TRBJ2-5; tentative D call: TRBD2 (6 bases). Trimming removed 2 bases from V and 5 bases from J, with 16 bases in between. The CDR3 consists of 15 residues. Germline lookup yields CDR1 SGHDT and CDR2 YYEEEE. This chain's CDR3 is CASSLISAGHETQYF. Written as DNA, the CDR3 is TGTGCCAGCAGCTTAATCTCGGCGGGGCACGAGACCCAGTACTTC.

There are a few counts of this clone. The rearrangement joins TRBV30 to TRBJ2-2; 8 nucleotides line up with TRBD1. The trim removed 3 bases at V and 4 bases at J, leaving 4 bases unmatched. This CDR3 comprises 14 residues. Germline CDR1 GTSNPN, CDR2 SVGIG (reference sequence). CDR3 DNA: TGTGCCTGGAGGCGGACAGGGACCACCGGGGAGCTGTTTTTT. It codes for CAWRRTGTTGELFF.

Only a few counts were recorded for this clone. V and J are TRBV6-6 and TRBJ1-6, with 9 nucleotides matching TRBD1. CDR3 length equals 16 residues. After removal of 6 bases from V and 10 bases from J, the junction contained 13 bases not matched to a gene. The germline V gene has CDR1 MNHNY and CDR2 SVGAGI (reference sequence). This CDR3 reads CASSPGPGQGGSPLHF. CDR3 bases: TGTGCCAGCAGCCCCGGACCGGGACAGGGAGGGTCACCCCTCCACTTT.

The chain combines TRBV5-1 with TRBJ2-7; 7 bases match TRBD1. The germline V gene has CDR1 SGHRS and CDR2 YFSETQ. V lost 5 bases, J lost 3 bases, and 5 bases stayed unmatched. The CDR3 sequence is 13 residues long. CDR3: CASRVGTDYEQYF. Written as DNA, the CDR3 is TGCGCCAGCAGGGTTGGGACAGACTACGAGCAGTACTTC.

The chain employs TRBV7-2 and TRBJ1-5; D is perhaps TRBD1 (6 bases). V was shortened by 8 bases and J by 6 bases, with 17 bases between the two germline ends. The CDR3 loop spans 14 amino acids. Germline assignment: CDR1 SGHTA and CDR2 FQGNSA. The CDR3 loop reads CASLKVGGAQPQHF. The CDR3 region has the DNA TGTGCCAGCCTCAAGGTCGGGGGGGCTCAGCCCCAGCATTTT.

This sequence joins TRBV7-3 and TRBJ2-2; 9 bases are a match to TRBD2. CDR3 length equals 14 residues. From germline, CDR1 is SGHTA and CDR2 FQGTGA. V was clipped by 2 bases and J by 6 bases; unmatched bases: 1. The CDR3 reads CASSLAGGPGELFF. CDR3 DNA sequence: TGTGCCAGCAGCTTAGCGGGGGGGCCCGGGGAGCTGTTTTTT.

The chain uses TRBV19 and TRBJ1-5; TRBD1 agrees at 7 bases. After removal of 4 bases from V and 5 bases from J, the junction contained 8 bases not matched to a gene. Germline V CDR1 and CDR2: LNHDA, SQIVND (reference sequence). The CDR3 loop spans 15 amino acids. CDR3 residues: CASSREDRRDQPQHF. CDR3 DNA: TGTGCCAGTAGTAGAGAGGACAGGCGTGATCAGCCCCAGCATTTT.

This clone came up a few times. The chain combines TRBV28 with TRBJ2-7; 8 positions agree with TRBD2. With 4 bases clipped from V and 4 bases from J, the junction kept 9 bases outside the gene matches. Germline V gives CDR1 MDHEN, CDR2 SYDVKM. The CDR3 is 15 residues long. The CDR3 DNA follows: TGTGCCAGCAGTTCATCTTCTAGCGGGCAGTACGAGCAGTACTTC. Translation: CASSSSSSGQYEQYF.

This clone appeared a single time. The chain recombines TRBV7-2 with TRBJ2-7, with a tentative D call TRBD1 (5 bases). Trimming pared 4 bases from V and 0 bases from J, leaving 13 bases between. Germline V gene sequence: CDR1 SGHTA, CDR2 FQGNSA. The CDR3 is made up of 15 amino acids. CDR3 sequence (DNA): TGTGCCAGCAGCTACTCCCCACAGGCCTCCTACGAGCAGTACTTC. This codes for CASSYSPQASYEQYF.

This clone was seen only a few times. The chain is built from TRBV2 and TRBJ2-3; 7 bases map to TRBD2. Per germline, CDR1 SNHLY and CDR2 FYNNEI. V lost 6 bases and J lost 4; bases outside the gene matches: 4. There are 13 residues in the CDR3. In DNA form, the CDR3 reads TGTGCCAGCAGATGGACTAGGGCAGATACGCAGTATTTT. It translates to CASRWTRADTQYF.